These 7 T cell receptor beta chains were all obtained from the same sample, sequenced in a study of CD8+ T cells in alopecia areata. Isolated RNA was reverse transcribed into cDNA used as the sequencing template. The method was immunoSEQ multiplex PCR; TCRdb's version includes in-frame clones alone and lacks a portion of them. In the table there are approximately 150,000 clones, more than 55% of which are singletons. Sequenced sample: CD8+ T cells sorted from blood. These receptor sequences come from a human donor in good health.

The J gene is TRBJ1-2, the V gene TRBV29-1, with 9 bases fitting TRBD1. This CDR3 has 14 residues. V shed 5 bases, J shed 6 bases, and the junction held 10 bases outside the gene matches. Germline assignment: CDR1 SQVTM and CDR2 ANQGSEA. CDR3 DNA: TGCAGCGTTCTGCCCCCACAGGGGGCGGATGGCTACACCTTC. Translated: CSVLPPQGADGYTF.

The genes are TRBV5-1 and TRBJ2-5, with TRBD1 matching 12 bases. The CDR3 runs 16 residues. The trim removed 2 bases at V and 5 bases at J, leaving 7 bases unmatched. The germline gives CDR1 SGHRS, CDR2 YFSETQ. The CDR3 reads CASSLTGTGGRETQYF. In DNA, the CDR3 is TGCGCCAGCAGCTTAACAGGGACAGGGGGCCGGGAGACCCAGTACTTC. The entire variable domain, with the rest obtained from reference TRBV5-1 and TRBJ2-5, is as follows: KAGVTQTPRYLIKTRGQQVTLSCSPISGHRSVSWYQQTPGQGLQFLFEYFSETQRNKGNFPGRFSGRQFSNSRSEMNVSTLELGDSALYLCASSLTGTGGRETQYFGPGTRLLVL.

This sequence joins TRBV29-1 and TRBJ2-7, with 8 bases identical to TRBD1. V lost 6 bases, J lost 2 bases, and 9 bases stayed unmatched. The CDR3 runs 14 residues. The V gene's germline CDR1 is SQVTM and CDR2 ANQGSEA. Here the CDR3 reads CSVTDRGLPYEQYF. The CDR3 region has the DNA TGCAGCGTAACCGACAGGGGACTCCCCTACGAGCAGTACTTC.

In this sample, this clone turned up a few times. The J gene is TRBJ2-7, the V gene TRBV25-1; 7 nucleotides agree with TRBD2. This CDR3 spans 13 amino acids. CDR1 and CDR2 (germline): MGHDK, SYGVNS. Unmatched junction bases numbered 10, after V lost 7 bases and J lost 7 bases. The CDR3 region has the DNA TGTGCCAGCAAAACGGCGGGAGTGGGGGAGCAGTACTTC. It encodes CASKTAGVGEQYF.

The chain is built from TRBV5-1 and TRBJ2-2; TRBD1 matches at 9 bases. V lost 5 bases and J lost 7; bases outside the gene matches: 6. The CDR3 sequence is 14 residues long. Germline assignment: CDR1 SGHRS and CDR2 YFSETQ. The CDR3 bases are TGCGCCAGCAGTACAGGGGGCGCCGTCGGGGAGCTGTTTTTT. This translates into CASSTGGAVGELFF.

This clone was seen a handful of times. The V call is TRBV7-9, the J call TRBJ2-7, with TRBD2 matching over 8 bases. Germline assignment: CDR1 SEHNR and CDR2 FQNEAQ (reference sequence). The CDR3 has 16 residues. The V and J ends lost 6 bases and 1 base, in that order; junction bases with no gene match: 11. This CDR3 is CASSSPSGRSSYEQYF. The CDR3 DNA follows: TGTGCCAGCAGTTCCCCTAGCGGGCGCTCTTCCTACGAGCAGTACTTC. Full variable domain (remainder filled in from reference TRBV7-9 and TRBJ2-7): DTGVSQNPRHKITKRGQNVTFRCDPISEHNRLYWYRQTLGQGPEFLTYFQNEAQLEKSRLLSDRFSAERPKGSFSTLEIQRTEQGDSAMYLCASSSPSGRSSYEQYFGPGTRLTVT.

The genes are TRBV2 and TRBJ2-3; 8 bases align to TRBD1. The V segment lost 9 bases and the J segment 0 bases; nucleotides outside the gene matches: 8. CDR1 SNHLY and CDR2 FYNNEI come from the germline V gene. CDR3 size: 15 residues. CDR3: CARKMTGASTDTQYF. The CDR3 nucleotides read TGTGCCAGGAAGATGACAGGGGCAAGCACAGATACGCAGTATTTT.